These 30 T cell receptor beta chains were all obtained from the same sample, sequenced in a study of blood T cell repertoires in COVID-19. Sequencing was performed with immunoSEQ multiplex PCR; in TCRdb, only in-frame clones are kept and a portion is missing. The sample has 120,000 to 150,000 clones, around 82% seen once. Sequenced sample: peripheral blood. These TCRs come from a woman aged 50 to 60 with acute or convalescent COVID-19.

This chain connects TRBV7-6 to TRBJ2-1; D gene ambiguous. Germline CDR1 reads SGHVS; CDR2 reads FNYEAQ. The CDR3 runs to 15 residues. The V end was cut by 1 base, the J end by 0 bases, with 7 bases between. The CDR3 nucleotides read TGTGCCAGCAGCTTAGGGAGTAGCTCCTACAATGAGCAGTTCTTC. It specifies CASSLGSSSYNEQFF.

This rearrangement joins TRBV5-1 to TRBJ1-2; D gene uncertain. This CDR3 is 15 amino acids long. CDR1 is SGHRS and CDR2 is YFSETQ in the germline V gene. The V end lost 2 bases, the J end lost 2 bases, and 13 bases lay between the germline ends. The CDR3 nucleotides are TGCGCCAGCAGCTTAGGAAACAGATTCAACTATGGCTACACCTTC. Amino acids: CASSLGNRFNYGYTF.

This chain joins TRBV28 and TRBJ1-4; TRBD1 aligns across 12 bases. V lost 6 bases to trimming and J lost 0 bases; unmatched junction nucleotides: 8. Looked up from germline, CDR1 is MDHEN and CDR2 is SYDVKM. The CDR3 length is 18 residues. The CDR3 loop is CASRAGQGARATNEKLFF. The CDR3 DNA sequence: TGTGCCAGCAGGGCGGGACAGGGGGCAAGGGCAACTAATGAAAAACTGTTTTTT.

This chain joins TRBV19 and TRBJ1-5, with 8 bases that match TRBD1. Germline V gene data show CDR1 as LNHDA and CDR2 as SQIVND (reference sequence). V trimming: 4 bases; J trimming: 5 bases; junction bases outside the gene matches: 10. There are 16 residues in the CDR3. In DNA, the CDR3 is TGTGCCAGTAGTACCCTGGGACAGGCCACGTATCAGCCCCAGCATTTT. It specifies CASSTLGQATYQPQHF.

The V call is TRBV19, the J call TRBJ2-3, with a possible D match to TRBD1 (5 bases). V lost 7 bases, J lost 4 bases, and 18 bases lay in between. CDR1 and CDR2 (germline): LNHDA, SQIVND (reference sequence). The CDR3 has 15 amino acids. The CDR3 loop is CASTNLAGFADTQYF. CDR3 coding DNA: TGTGCCAGTACCAATCTGGCAGGGTTCGCAGATACGCAGTATTTT.

The chain carries TRBV18 and TRBJ1-6; D may be TRBD1 (6 bases). The CDR3 extends over 16 amino acids. V lost 0 bases to trimming and J lost 9 bases, with 15 bases between them. Germline CDR1 reads KGHSH; CDR2 reads LQKENI. In DNA, the CDR3 is TGTGCCAGCTCACCACCCTCTTCGACAGGAACTTCACCCCTCCACTTT. Translated, it gives CASSPPSSTGTSPLHF.

The chain combines TRBV5-1 with TRBJ1-2; 8 bases are shared with TRBD1. V shed 4 bases, J shed 7 bases, and the junction held 6 bases outside the gene matches. The CDR3 sequence is 13 residues long. Germline CDR1 SGHRS, CDR2 YFSETQ. DNA for the CDR3: TGCGCCAGCAGCCAGACTACAGGGGGTGGCTACACCTTC. Translated, it gives CASSQTTGGGYTF.

V gene TRBV27 combines with J gene TRBJ1-4, with 7 bases fitting TRBD1. V shed 6 bases, J shed 7 bases, and the junction held 17 bases outside the gene matches. Germline CDR1 and CDR2: MNHEY and SMNVEV (reference sequence). The CDR3 runs 17 residues. The CDR3 loop reads CASSLQTETGLGEKLFF. In DNA, the CDR3 is TGTGCCAGCAGCCTCCAAACAGAGACAGGGTTGGGTGAAAAACTGTTTTTT. Filled out from reference TRBV27 and TRBJ1-4, the complete variable domain reads EAQVTQNPRYLITVTGKKLTVTCSQNMNHEYMSWYRQDPGLGLRQIYYSMNVEVTDKGDVPEGYKVSRKEKRNFPLILESPSPNQTSLYFCASSLQTETGLGEKLFFGSGTQLSVL.

Of note for this clone: Germline is not matched at one junction end, which may reflect a read error. In DNA, the CDR3 is TGTGCCAGCAGCCGCGGACAGACAGATACGGGAAGGTTT. This translates into CASSRGQTDTGRF. The chain joins TRBV5-5 to TRBJ2-3, with D tentatively TRBD1 (6 bases). The CDR3 runs 13 residues. Germline V gene lookup returns CDR1 SGHKS and CDR2 YYEKEE (reference sequence). Full variable domain (rest looked up from reference TRBV5-5 and TRBJ2-3): DAGVTQSPTHLIKTRGQQVTLRCSPISGHKSVSWYQQVLGQGPQFIFQYYEKEERGRGNFPDRFSARQFPNYSSELNVNALLLGDSALYLCASSRGQTDTGRFGPGTRLTVL.

The chain links TRBV29-1 to TRBJ1-1; possibly TRBD1 for D (5 bases). This CDR3 has 13 amino acids. Germline CDR1 SQVTM, CDR2 ANQGSEA. Trimming removed 6 bases from V and 11 bases from J, with 22 bases in between. DNA of the CDR3: TGCAGCGTCGAACAGGAGGCCACTAGCTGGGCTTTCTTT. Amino acids: CSVEQEATSWAFF.

V gene TRBV27 combines with J gene TRBJ2-5, with TRBD2 matching over 9 bases. Germline CDR1 and CDR2: MNHEY and SMNVEV (reference sequence). With V trimmed by 6 bases and J by 5 bases, 4 bases remained unmatched. The CDR3 runs to 13 residues. CDR3 amino acids: CASRAAGGETQYF. The CDR3 region has the DNA TGTGCCAGCAGGGCCGCGGGGGGGGAGACCCAGTACTTC.

This clone was seen only once. The V gene is TRBV18, the J gene TRBJ2-1; tentatively, D is TRBD2 (6 bases). The V end lost 0 bases, the J end lost 4 bases, and 7 bases lay between the germline ends. Germline CDR1 reads KGHSH; CDR2 reads LQKENI. The CDR3 is 14 amino acids. The CDR3 coding sequence is TGTGCCAGCTCACCACCGGAGGGTTACAATGAGCAGTTCTTC. Translated, it gives CASSPPEGYNEQFF.

This clone was seen only once. This CDR3 reads CASSPGGLAGITQYF. The CDR3 coding sequence is TGTGCCAGCAGCCCTGGGGGGCTAGCGGGGATTACGCAGTATTTT. The gene calls are TRBV7-8 and TRBJ2-3; 9 positions match TRBD2. This CDR3 is 15 amino acids long. Germline V gives CDR1 SGHVS, CDR2 FQNEAQ. J lost 8 bases, V lost 5 bases, and 11 bases had no gene match.

V and J are TRBV18 and TRBJ2-3; D not resolved. The CDR3 length is 15 residues. Germline values: CDR1 KGHSH, CDR2 LQKENI. V dropped 3 bases and J dropped 1 base, with 11 bases sitting between them. Here the CDR3 reads CASSPWSTGTDTQYF. The CDR3 bases are TGTGCCAGCTCACCGTGGAGCACTGGCACAGATACGCAGTATTTT.

V is TRBV4-3 and J is TRBJ1-1; possibly TRBD1 for D (5 bases). The CDR3 sequence is 16 residues long. The germline V gene encodes CDR1 LGHNA and CDR2 YSLEER. V was trimmed by 0 bases and J by 4 bases, leaving 15 bases between them. CDR3 residues: CASSQDVVGPTTEAFF. In DNA, the CDR3 is TGCGCCAGCAGCCAAGATGTTGTGGGGCCTACCACTGAAGCTTTCTTT.

The genes are TRBV28 and TRBJ1-4; TRBD1 is a possible D gene (6 bases). CDR3 length: 15 amino acids. Germline lookup yields CDR1 MDHEN and CDR2 SYDVKM. Trimming cost V 6 bases and J 7 bases, with 18 bases left between them. This chain's CDR3 is CASRSPDRRGEKLFF. The CDR3 DNA is TGTGCCAGCAGGTCTCCCGACAGGAGAGGTGAAAAACTGTTTTTT.

V is TRBV7-8 and J is TRBJ2-6; TRBD1 aligns across 8 bases. The germline gives CDR1 SGHVS, CDR2 FQNEAQ. Losses at the gene ends were 4 bases for V and 0 bases for J; bases not matched to a gene: 5. The CDR3 spans 17 residues. DNA of the CDR3: TGTGCCAGCAGCTCCCGGGACAGGAGCTCTGGGGCCAACGTCCTGACTTTC. Translated: CASSSRDRSSGANVLTF.

The chain recombines TRBV7-2 with TRBJ1-3; D perhaps matches TRBD1 (5 bases). Between the trimmed V and J ends, which lost 1 base and 5 bases, there was a span of 9 bases. Germline CDR1 and CDR2: SGHTA and FQGNSA. This CDR3 has 14 residues. CDR3 coding DNA: TGTGCCAGCAGCTTAGGCCCAGGGCGAAACACCATATATTTT. This encodes CASSLGPGRNTIYF.

The CDR3 region is CSASKGADTGELFF. CDR3 nucleotide sequence: TGCAGTGCTAGTAAGGGGGCGGACACCGGGGAGCTGTTTTTT. The rearrangement links TRBV20-1 to TRBJ2-2; 7 nucleotides line up with TRBD1. V was clipped by 3 bases and J by 3 bases; unmatched bases: 4. In germline, CDR1 is DFQATT, CDR2 SNEGSKA (reference sequence). The CDR3 contains 14 residues.

The genes are TRBV2 and TRBJ1-6; tentative D call: TRBD1 (5 bases). Germline CDR1 and CDR2: SNHLY and FYNNEI. The CDR3 runs 14 residues. V gave up 6 bases and J gave up 8 bases, with 14 bases separating them. CDR3 in amino acids: CASRGGRTDSPLHF. The CDR3 region has the DNA TGTGCCAGCAGGGGGGGGAGGACGGATTCACCCCTCCACTTT.

This chain uses TRBV6-5 with TRBJ1-6; 8 bases align to TRBD1. Germline-derived CDR1 and CDR2 are MNHEY and SVGAGI. This CDR3 is 13 amino acids long. The J segment lost 11 bases and the V segment lost 5 bases, leaving 5 bases of the junction unmatched. CDR3 in DNA: TGTGCCAGCAGTCCCGGACAGGGAGCACCCCTCCACTTT. This gives the protein CASSPGQGAPLHF.

This clone was seen once. The chain couples TRBV15 to TRBJ2-3; 8 bases align to TRBD2. The CDR3 consists of 16 residues. V lost 2 bases, J lost 0 bases, and 4 bases stayed unmatched. Germline V CDR1 and CDR2: LNHNV, YYDKDF (reference sequence). The CDR3: CATSRSRGGSTDTQYF. CDR3 bases: TGTGCCACCAGCAGATCCCGGGGGGGGAGCACAGATACGCAGTATTTT. Full variable domain (rest looked up from reference TRBV15 and TRBJ2-3): DAMVIQNPRYQVTQFGKPVTLSCSQTLNHNVMYWYQQKSSQAPKLLFHYYDKDFNNEADTPDNFQSRRPNTSFCFLDIRSPGLGDTAMYLCATSRSRGGSTDTQYFGPGTRLTVL.

The V call is TRBV19, the J call TRBJ1-3, with D possibly matching TRBD1 (6 bases). The CDR3 length is 15 residues. V lost 7 bases and J lost 2, with 15 bases in between. CDR1 and CDR2 from the germline V gene are LNHDA and SQIVND (reference sequence). DNA for the CDR3: TGTGCCAGTAACCTACCGGGACACCCTGGAAACACCATATATTTT. It specifies CASNLPGHPGNTIYF. Together with reference TRBV19 and TRBJ1-3, the CDR3 gives the full variable domain: DGGITQSPKYLFRKEGQNVTLSCEQNLNHDAMYWYRQDPGQGLRLIYYSQIVNDFQKGDIAEGYSVSREKKESFPLTVTSAQKNPTAFYLCASNLPGHPGNTIYFGEGSWLTVV.

The chain employs TRBV5-1 and TRBJ1-1, with 8 bases identical to TRBD1. There are 15 residues in the CDR3. Trimming cost V 0 bases and J 6 bases; bases outside gene matches: 7. From germline, CDR1 is SGHRS and CDR2 YFSETQ. Written as DNA, the CDR3 is TGCGCCAGCAGCTTGGTCGCACAGGGGGGTTCTGAAGCTTTCTTT. This translates into CASSLVAQGGSEAFF.

This chain connects TRBV18 to TRBJ1-3; TRBD1 agrees at 10 bases. The CDR3 sequence is 16 residues long. J lost 9 bases, V lost 4 bases, and 12 bases had no gene match. Germline V gives CDR1 KGHSH, CDR2 LQKENI. CDR3 in amino acids: CASSLYGTGEGRTIYF. CDR3 sequence (DNA): TGTGCCAGCTCACTCTATGGGACAGGGGAAGGCCGCACCATATATTTT.

This clone occurred once. CDR3 in amino acids: CASRAGYTEAFF. The DNA for the CDR3 is TGTGCCAGCAGAGCAGGGTACACTGAAGCTTTCTTT. J is TRBJ1-1 and V is TRBV12-3 or TRBV12-4; a possible D gene is TRBD1 (5 bases). The CDR3 consists of 12 residues. Trimming removed 6 bases from V and 3 bases from J, with 8 bases in between.

The rearrangement uses TRBV9 and TRBJ2-1; TRBD2 matches 10 bases. Germline CDR1 is SGDLS and CDR2 is YYNGEE. The V gene end was trimmed by 3 bases and the J gene end by 0 bases; junction bases not matched to a gene: 9. The CDR3 contains 18 residues. This CDR3 is CASSGASGGLSSYNEQFF. The CDR3 DNA sequence: TGTGCCAGCAGCGGGGCTAGCGGGGGCCTGAGCTCCTACAATGAGCAGTTCTTC.

The rearrangement links TRBV28 to TRBJ2-1, with 7 nucleotides matching TRBD1. After removal of 6 bases from V and 6 bases from J, the junction contained 5 bases not matched to a gene. This CDR3 region has 13 residues. Germline values: CDR1 MDHEN, CDR2 SYDVKM. The chain's CDR3 is CASSSQGTNEQFF. CDR3 sequence (DNA): TGTGCCAGCAGCTCACAGGGGACCAATGAGCAGTTCTTC.

The genes are TRBV7-2 and TRBJ2-7; D gene unclear. CDR1 and CDR2 from the germline V gene are SGHTA and FQGNSA. Trimming took 1 base from V and 3 from J, leaving 7 bases between them. This CDR3 is 13 amino acids long. The DNA for the CDR3 is TGTGCCAGCAGCTTAGAGTACAGCTACGAGCAGTACTTC. Translation gives CASSLEYSYEQYF. The full variable domain, rest sourced from reference TRBV7-2 and TRBJ2-7, is GAGVSQSPSNKVTEKGKDVELRCDPISGHTALYWYRQSLGQGLEFLIYFQGNSAPDKSGLPSDRFSAERTGGSVSTLTIQRTQQEDSAVYLCASSLEYSYEQYFGPGTRLTVT.

The rearrangement uses TRBV10-2 and TRBJ2-7, with 7 bases fitting TRBD1. This CDR3 region has 12 residues. V gave up 5 bases and J gave up 6 bases; unmatched junction bases: 4. The germline V gene encodes CDR1 WSHSY and CDR2 SAAADI. CDR3 sequence: CASSRQGSEQYF. In nucleotides, the CDR3 is TGCGCCAGCAGTCGACAGGGTTCCGAGCAGTACTTC.